This passage covers 18 T cell receptor beta chains from one sample sequenced in a study of regulatory T cells in long-lasting Graves disease. Time point reported: persistent/refractory GD, antithyroid drugs over 5 years with positive TRAb. PBMC RNA was the source of the TCR library. Libraries of TCR beta came from iRepertoire HTBI primers plus Arm-PCR of CDR3 regions. Via MiXCR, TCRdb re-called the multiplex PCR reads, giving one row per CDR3 protein. Here the sample spans 400,000 to 600,000 distinct CDR3 sequences, around a fifth being singletons. This specimen was peripheral blood mononuclear cells (PBMCs), taken when the disease was refractory, from a patient treated with antithyroid drugs. These receptors were obtained from a female donor with Graves disease.

This clonotype was observed at least ten times. The V call is TRBV29-1, the J call TRBJ2-5; 11 bases agree with TRBD1. CDR3 length: 14 residues. J was trimmed by 5 bases and V by 5 bases; bases with no gene match: 7. In germline, CDR1 is SQVTM, CDR2 ANQGSEA. The CDR3 is CSVQRTGGTETQYF. The CDR3 DNA reads as TGCAGCGTTCAACGGACAGGGGGCACGGAGACCCAGTACTTC. The entire variable domain, with the rest obtained from reference TRBV29-1 and TRBJ2-5, is as follows: SAVISQKPSRDICQRGTSLTIQCQVDSQVTMMFWYRQQPGQSLTLIATANQGSEATYESGFVIDKFPISRPNLTFSTLTVSNMSPEDSSIYLCSVQRTGGTETQYFGPGTRLLVL.

The CDR3 coding sequence is TGCGCCAGCAGCTTTCTGGGGGACTCCAATGAAAAACTGTTTTTT. Translating gives CASSFLGDSNEKLFF. V usage is TRBV5-1 and J usage is TRBJ1-4, with D perhaps matching TRBD1 (5 bases). The length of the CDR3 is 15 residues. Trimming shortened V by 2 bases and J by 5 bases, and 13 bases separated the two germline ends. Germline loops: CDR1 SGHRS, CDR2 YFSETQ.

This clonotype was seen many times. The DNA for the CDR3 is TGTGCCAGCAGCAATACAGGGGATGCCTACGAGCAGTACTTC. Translation gives CASSNTGDAYEQYF. The gene calls are TRBV28 and TRBJ2-7, with 7 bases that match TRBD1. This CDR3 contains 14 residues. Germline values: CDR1 MDHEN, CDR2 SYDVKM. V dropped 6 bases and J dropped 2; count of bases not matched to a gene: 7.

This clonotype was recorded many times. The chain uses TRBV28 and TRBJ2-7; a possible D gene is TRBD2 (5 bases). V was cut by 3 bases and J by 5 bases, with 17 bases left in between. Per germline, CDR1 MDHEN and CDR2 SYDVKM. The CDR3 is 15 amino acids. The CDR3 DNA is TGTGCCAGCAGTTTTCGGGCGGGTACCGACGACGAGCAGTACTTC. Protein product: CASSFRAGTDDEQYF.

In its sample, this clonotype was seen a few times. This chain links TRBV15 with TRBJ2-6; D gene unclear. Looked up from germline, CDR1 is LNHNV and CDR2 is YYDKDF (reference sequence). The CDR3 is 14 amino acids. V was cut by 5 bases and J by 0 bases, with 5 bases left in between. CDR3 sequence: CATSGGSGANVLTF. CDR3 nucleotide sequence: TGTGCCACCAGCGGCGGCTCTGGGGCCAACGTCCTGACTTTC.

V is TRBV7-2 and J is TRBJ2-7; no clear D gene. The CDR3 runs to 15 residues. CDR1 and CDR2 (germline): SGHTA, FQGNSA. Deletions cut 2 bases from V and 2 bases from J, with 13 bases between. The CDR3 DNA reads as TGTGCCAGCAGCTTAAATCCCGCTGACACCTACGAGCAGTACTTC. It is translated as CASSLNPADTYEQYF. Based on the CDR3 plus reference TRBV7-2 and TRBJ2-7, the full variable domain is GAGVSQSPSNKVTEKGKDVELRCDPISGHTALYWYRQSLGQGLEFLIYFQGNSAPDKSGLPSDRFSAERTGGSVSTLTIQRTQQEDSAVYLCASSLNPADTYEQYFGPGTRLTVT.

About this clonotype: Just one base apart from a much larger clone, this may be a read error. The chain has TRBV6-2 or TRBV6-3 and TRBJ2-7; no clear D. V was pared by 6 bases and J by 4 bases, with 10 bases between. Germline CDR1 reads MNHEY; CDR2 reads SVGEGT. The CDR3 is 12 residues long. The CDR3, as DNA: TGTGCCAGCAGACCTCTGGGATACGAGCAGTACTTC. This codes for CASRPLGYEQYF.

This clonotype was detected many times. V is TRBV12-3 or TRBV12-4 and J is TRBJ1-1; D is possibly TRBD1 (6 bases). Trimming took off 7 bases at V and 1 base at J, with 13 bases between the two ends. This CDR3 comprises 14 residues. The CDR3 reads CASTLGHKNTEAFF. The CDR3 nucleotides are TGTGCCAGCACTCTGGGACACAAGAACACTGAAGCTTTCTTT.

This chain joins TRBV27 and TRBJ2-7; the D gene is possibly TRBD2 (5 bases). Trimming stripped 5 bases from V and 3 bases from J, with 14 bases between. The CDR3 is 14 amino acids. Looked up from germline, CDR1 is MNHEY and CDR2 is SMNVEV (reference sequence). CDR3 amino acids: CASSPVAWNYEQYF. The CDR3 bases are TGTGCCAGCAGTCCCGTAGCGTGGAACTACGAGCAGTACTTC.

This clonotype occurred a few times. The rearrangement links TRBV27 to TRBJ2-3; 9 bases fit TRBD2. The germline V gene encodes CDR1 MNHEY and CDR2 SMNVEV (reference sequence). V shed 0 bases and J 3 bases; nucleotides not matched to a gene: 4. The CDR3 has 16 amino acids. The CDR3 bases are TGTGCCAGCAGTTTATCGCTAGCGGGGTGGACAGATACGCAGTATTTT. Protein: CASSLSLAGWTDTQYF.

This clonotype was seen a few times. The chain combines TRBV19 with TRBJ2-7; D may be TRBD2 (6 bases). Germline loops: CDR1 LNHDA, CDR2 SQIVND (reference sequence). This CDR3 has 14 residues. V was shortened by 5 bases and J by 2 bases, with 13 bases between the two germline ends. In nucleotides, the CDR3 is TGTGCCAGTAGTCCACTAGCAGCAACCTACGAGCAGTACTTC. It yields the protein CASSPLAATYEQYF.

The CDR3 sequence is CASSATGLAGSPEQYF. The CDR3 coding sequence is TGTGCCAGCAGCGCTACGGGACTAGCGGGATCCCCCGAGCAGTACTTC. The rearrangement uses TRBV13 and TRBJ2-7; 13 nucleotides agree with TRBD2. This CDR3 spans 16 amino acids. The V and J ends lost 5 bases and 6 bases, in that order; junction bases with no gene match: 10. Germline-derived CDR1 and CDR2 are PRHDT and FYEKMQ (reference sequence).

This clonotype was counted only a few times. The CDR3: CASSLAGSQGAYGYTF. The CDR3 bases are TGTGCCAGCAGCTTGGCCGGGAGTCAGGGGGCGTACGGCTACACCTTC. The chain carries TRBV7-2 and TRBJ1-2, with 8 bases lining up with TRBD1. Germline assignment: CDR1 SGHTA and CDR2 FQGNSA. Trimming removed 3 bases from V and 8 bases from J; junction bases left unmatched: 14. The CDR3 runs to 16 residues.

This clonotype was seen a handful of times. CDR3 amino acids: CASSDLAGEPAGGEQFF. The CDR3, as DNA: TGTGCCAGCAGCGACCTAGCGGGGGAGCCCGCGGGGGGTGAGCAGTTCTTC. The chain uses TRBV7-3 and TRBJ2-1, with 10 bases that match TRBD2. Germline lookup yields CDR1 SGHTA and CDR2 FQGTGA. The CDR3 extends over 17 amino acids. V dropped 5 bases and J dropped 9; count of bases not matched to a gene: 16. Variable domain in full (rest from reference TRBV7-3 and TRBJ2-1): GAGVSQTPSNKVTEKGKYVELRCDPISGHTALYWYRQSLGQGPEFLIYFQGTGAADDSGLPNDRFFAVRPEGSVSTLKIQRTERGDSAVYLCASSDLAGEPAGGEQFFGPGTRLTVL.

This clonotype was seen at least ten times. CDR3 sequence reads: CASSLDPPPNSPLHF. The CDR3 DNA reads as TGTGCCAGCAGCTTAGATCCTCCCCCTAATTCACCCCTCCACTTT. This chain links TRBV11-2 with TRBJ1-6; D is undetermined. Germline CDR1 reads SGHAT; CDR2 reads FQNNGV. The CDR3 totals 15 residues. Deletions cut 0 bases from V and 6 bases from J, with 9 bases between. The whole variable domain, remainder taken from reference TRBV11-2 and TRBJ1-6, is EAGVAQSPRYKIIEKRQSVAFWCNPISGHATLYWYQQILGQGPKLLIQFQNNGVVDDSQLPKDRFSAERLKGVDSTLKIQPAKLEDSAVYLCASSLDPPPNSPLHFGNGTRLTVT.

This clonotype was counted many times. The chain recombines TRBV7-2 with TRBJ2-7; possibly TRBD2 for D (6 bases). Trimming left V 1 base short and J 3 bases short, with 19 bases between. The CDR3 has 17 amino acids. CDR1 is SGHTA and CDR2 is FQGNSA in the germline V gene. CDR3 sequence (DNA): TGTGCCAGCAGCTTAGGGGCCAGAGAAGAAGCGGGCTACGAGCAGTACTTC. It encodes CASSLGAREEAGYEQYF.

This clonotype was detected ten times or more. CDR3 sequence: CASSVEGYTGELFF. As DNA, the CDR3 is TGTGCCAGCAGCGTAGAAGGGTACACCGGGGAGCTGTTTTTT. The chain recombines TRBV9 with TRBJ2-2; no clear D. Germline CDR1 is SGDLS and CDR2 is YYNGEE. The CDR3 totals 14 residues. Trimming pared 0 bases from V and 3 bases from J, leaving 6 bases between. The variable domain in full, completed from reference TRBV9 and TRBJ2-2, reads DSGVTQTPKHLITATGQRVTLRCSPRSGDLSVYWYQQSLDQGLQFLIQYYNGEERAKGNILERFSAQQFPDLHSELNLSSLELGDSALYFCASSVEGYTGELFFGEGSRLTVL.

In this sample, this clonotype turned up many times. V is TRBV11-2 and J is TRBJ1-4; no clear D gene. The CDR3 is 15 amino acids. The V end was cut by 3 bases, the J end by 0 bases, with 8 bases between. Germline V gene lookup returns CDR1 SGHAT and CDR2 FQNNGV. Here the CDR3 reads CASSFEPSTNEKLFF. The DNA of the CDR3 is TGTGCCAGCAGCTTCGAGCCGTCAACTAATGAAAAACTGTTTTTT.